The T cell receptor beta chain described here comes from a study of blood T cell repertoires in COVID-19. Across the whole study: T cells, B-cell-depleted T cells, or PBMCs supplied cDNA or gDNA.

In Seattle, patients joined the study during active infection and were tracked longitudinally. Authors' processing steps: Nucleated cell number was recorded as an estimate derived from reference gene primer amplification. TCRdb's copy holds only in-frame clones and misses some; the assay was immunoSEQ multiplex PCR. V, J and clone size reflect that table, while D and trimming were determined from the DNA. The sample has under 250,000 clones; roughly 88% are singletons. This CDR3 region has 16 residues. The germline CDR1 and CDR2 sequences are SGHTA and FQGTGA. Trimming removed 5 bases from V and 0 bases from J, with 14 bases in between.

The gene calls are TRBV7-3 and TRBJ2-1, with a tentative D call TRBD2 (6 bases). The sample taken for sequencing was peripheral blood. The sequence was collected from a man aged 45 to 65 with COVID-19, enrolled during active disease. Here the CDR3 DNA reads TGTGCCAGCAGCCAGTGGGCGGGGAGCTCCTACAATGAGCAGTTCTTC. This encodes CASSQWAGSSYNEQFF. The variable domain in full, completed from reference TRBV7-3 and TRBJ2-1, reads GAGVSQTPSNKVTEKGKYVELRCDPISGHTALYWYRQSLGQGPEFLIYFQGTGAADDSGLPNDRFFAVRPEGSVSTLKIQRTERGDSAVYLCASSQWAGSSYNEQFFGPGTRLTVL.